Listed here are 29 T cell receptor beta chains from one sample, sequenced in a study of T cell responses to AZD1222 COVID-19 vaccine. The data were produced by immunoSEQ multiplex PCR, yet TCRdb's version contains in-frame clones alone and is incomplete. The repertoire holds approximately 150,000 clones, with roughly nine tenths as singletons. The input for sequencing was peripheral blood, taken 28 days after the second AZD1222 dose. These receptors came from an adult who received the AZD1222 COVID-19 vaccine.

This chain connects TRBV19 to TRBJ1-4; TRBD1 might be the D (5 bases). The CDR3 runs to 14 residues. Trimming took off 6 bases at V and 6 bases at J, with 14 bases between the two ends. CDR1 and CDR2 from the germline V gene are LNHDA and SQIVND (reference sequence). The CDR3 is CASRSGGTYEKLFF. DNA of the CDR3: TGTGCCAGTAGGTCAGGCGGGACTTATGAAAAACTGTTTTTT.

The chain couples TRBV30 to TRBJ1-2, with D unclear. Looked up from germline, CDR1 is GTSNPN and CDR2 is SVGIG (reference sequence). The CDR3 runs to 13 residues. V was cut by 1 base and J by 3 bases, with 9 bases left in between. DNA for the CDR3: TGTGCCTGGAGTGACCCGGGCGACTATGGCTACACCTTC. Translated: CAWSDPGDYGYTF.

A single count supports this clone. This chain joins TRBV2 and TRBJ1-1; D not resolved. The V end was cut by 3 bases, the J end by 4 bases, with 12 bases between. This CDR3 is built from 14 residues. Germline V CDR1 and CDR2: SNHLY, FYNNEI. The CDR3 here is CASSEGEVPTEAFF. The CDR3 bases are TGTGCCAGCAGTGAGGGTGAGGTTCCCACTGAAGCTTTCTTT.

V and J are TRBV4-3 and TRBJ1-5; D is ambiguous. The CDR3 loop spans 13 amino acids. The V end lost 4 bases, the J end lost 5 bases, and 9 bases lay between the germline ends. Germline assignment: CDR1 LGHNA and CDR2 YSLEER. The CDR3 is CASSPQLDQPQHF. In DNA form, the CDR3 reads TGCGCCAGCAGCCCACAATTGGATCAGCCCCAGCATTTT.

The DNA for the CDR3 is TGTGCCAGCAGCCGACAGGGGACTATTCAACGCGAGCAGTACTTC. Translating it yields CASSRQGTIQREQYF. The J gene is TRBJ2-7, the V gene TRBV6-2 or TRBV6-3; D is perhaps TRBD1 (8 bases). The CDR3 runs 15 residues. V lost 6 bases, J lost 6 bases, and 21 bases lay in between. The germline gives CDR1 MNHEY, CDR2 SVGEGT.

This chain joins TRBV15 and TRBJ1-3, with TRBD1 as a possible D gene (6 bases). Trimming took off 5 bases at V and 0 bases at J, with 14 bases between the two ends. From germline, CDR1 is LNHNV and CDR2 YYDKDF (reference sequence). There are 16 residues in the CDR3. CDR3 sequence (DNA): TGTGCCACCAGCCCACAGGGACCTGACTCTGGAAACACCATATATTTT. Its protein product is CATSPQGPDSGNTIYF.

This clone was seen a single time. The V call is TRBV12-3 or TRBV12-4, the J call TRBJ2-2; D is undetermined. The CDR3 covers 13 residues. Trimming removed 1 base from V and 4 bases from J, with 4 bases in between. The CDR3 bases are TGTGCCAGCAGTTTAGTGGGCACCGGGGAGCTGTTTTTT. Translated, it gives CASSLVGTGELFF.

J is TRBJ2-1 and V is TRBV18, with 12 bases lining up with TRBD2. The CDR3 has 18 amino acids. Germline CDR1 KGHSH, CDR2 LQKENI. The ends lost 4 bases at V and 0 bases at J; junction bases unmatched: 7. CDR3 DNA: TGTGCCAGCTCACAGGGACTAGCGGGCCTTAGCTCCTACAATGAGCAGTTCTTC. It is translated as CASSQGLAGLSSYNEQFF.

CDR3 DNA: TGTGCCAGCAGACGCAGATTAATGAACACTGAAGCTTTCTTT. It yields the protein CASRRRLMNTEAFF. V is TRBV7-2 and J is TRBJ1-1; the D is unclear. This CDR3 has 14 amino acids. The germline CDR1 and CDR2 sequences are SGHTA and FQGNSA. V was shortened by 6 bases and J by 0 bases, with 11 bases between the two germline ends.

The J gene is TRBJ2-3, the V gene TRBV29-1; 9 positions match TRBD2. Trimming at V came to 4 bases and at J to 5 bases, leaving 7 bases not matched to a gene. CDR1 and CDR2 from the germline V gene are SQVTM and ANQGSEA. This CDR3 is 14 amino acids long. The CDR3 loop is CSVVETSGGDTQYF. The CDR3, as DNA: TGCAGCGTTGTCGAGACTAGCGGAGGAGATACGCAGTATTTT.

The chain combines TRBV9 with TRBJ1-1; D might be TRBD1 (6 bases). Per germline, CDR1 SGDLS and CDR2 YYNGEE. Between the trimmed V and J ends, which lost 0 bases and 4 bases, there was a span of 10 bases. The CDR3 contains 14 residues. The CDR3 DNA reads TGTGCCAGCAGCGTAGTTGGCAGGGGCACTGAAGCTTTCTTT. Its translation: CASSVVGRGTEAFF.

This chain connects TRBV6-5 to TRBJ1-5, with 7 bases matching TRBD1. V lost 6 bases and J lost 3; bases outside the gene matches: 5. The CDR3 loop spans 14 amino acids. The germline gives CDR1 MNHEY, CDR2 SVGAGI. In DNA, the CDR3 is TGTGCCAGCAGATCCGACAGGGACAATCAGCCCCAGCATTTT. Its protein is CASRSDRDNQPQHF.

The chain has TRBV24-1 and TRBJ2-1, with TRBD1 identical over 7 bases. The germline V gene encodes CDR1 KGHDR and CDR2 SFDVKD. This CDR3 region has 16 residues. V lost 0 bases, J lost 4 bases, and 5 bases stayed unmatched. This chain's CDR3 is CATSDLMPGGYNEQFF. As DNA, the CDR3 is TGTGCCACCAGTGATTTGATGCCAGGGGGATACAATGAGCAGTTCTTC.

The chain joins TRBV7-2 to TRBJ1-1; a possible D gene is TRBD1 (5 bases). The CDR3 loop spans 13 amino acids. Germline V gene lookup returns CDR1 SGHTA and CDR2 FQGNSA. The V and J ends lost 4 bases and 2 bases respectively, with 8 bases between them. The CDR3 DNA reads TGTGCCAGCAGCTCCGACAGCAACACTGAAGCTTTCTTT. The encoded protein is CASSSDSNTEAFF. The variable domain in full, completed from reference TRBV7-2 and TRBJ1-1, reads GAGVSQSPSNKVTEKGKDVELRCDPISGHTALYWYRQSLGQGLEFLIYFQGNSAPDKSGLPSDRFSAERTGGSVSTLTIQRTQQEDSAVYLCASSSDSNTEAFFGQGTRLTVV.

This CDR3 reads CASSPAGTGGNEKLFF. The DNA of the CDR3 is TGTGCCAGCTCACCTGCCGGGACAGGGGGCAATGAAAAACTGTTTTTT. V and J are TRBV18 and TRBJ1-4; 12 nucleotides align to TRBD1. The CDR3 contains 16 residues. Germline CDR1 and CDR2: KGHSH and LQKENI. J gave up 5 bases and V 3 bases, and 4 bases lay outside the gene matches.

This chain joins TRBV12-3 or TRBV12-4 and TRBJ1-1, with a tentative D call TRBD1 (6 bases). The CDR3 has 12 amino acids. V was shortened by 5 bases and J by 5 bases, with 9 bases between the two germline ends. The CDR3 loop reads CASSPQGTEAFF. In DNA, the CDR3 is TGTGCCAGCAGTCCACAGGGAACTGAAGCTTTCTTT.

The chain has TRBV6-5 and TRBJ2-5; 9 bases match TRBD2. Germline values: CDR1 MNHEY, CDR2 SVGAGI. The CDR3 totals 15 residues. V gave up 0 bases and J gave up 5 bases; unmatched junction bases: 4. The CDR3 nucleotides read TGTGCCAGCAGTTACTCGACTAGCGGCCCCGAGACCCAGTACTTC. It encodes CASSYSTSGPETQYF.

The rearrangement joins TRBV28 to TRBJ1-2; D gene uncertain. Looked up from germline, CDR1 is MDHEN and CDR2 is SYDVKM. Trimming removed 4 bases at V and 4 bases at J, with 13 bases between. The CDR3 has 14 amino acids. The CDR3 region is CASSSPGGGYGYTF. The CDR3, as DNA: TGTGCCAGCAGTTCCCCCGGCGGTGGCTATGGCTACACCTTC.

The V and J genes are TRBV6-2 or TRBV6-3 and TRBJ1-6; D remains ambiguous. This CDR3 spans 11 amino acids. Germline CDR1 is MNHEY and CDR2 is SVGEGT. V lost 2 bases and J lost 13, with 6 bases in between. The CDR3 region is CASSYPGPLHF. CDR3 in DNA: TGTGCCAGCAGTTACCCTGGGCCCCTCCACTTT.

This chain connects TRBV10-1 to TRBJ2-2; D is possibly TRBD1 (5 bases). The length of the CDR3 is 13 residues. V was clipped by 6 bases and J by 4 bases, with 9 bases between them. The V gene's germline CDR1 is WNHNN and CDR2 SYGVQD (reference sequence). The DNA of the CDR3 is TGCGCCAGCAGCCCCGACAGCACCGGGGAGCTGTTTTTT. Its protein is CASSPDSTGELFF.

The V gene is TRBV6-6, the J gene TRBJ2-7, with D possibly TRBD1 on 6 matching bases. This CDR3 region has 16 residues. Trimming stripped 0 bases from V and 3 bases from J, with 15 bases between. Germline V lookup: CDR1 MNHNY, CDR2 SVGAGI (reference sequence). As DNA, the CDR3 is TGTGCCAGCAGTTACTCCTCCGGGACATACTTCTACGAGCAGTACTTC. Its translation: CASSYSSGTYFYEQYF.

The chain has TRBV7-9 and TRBJ2-5, with a tentative D call TRBD2 (5 bases). This CDR3 has 14 residues. Germline CDR1 reads SEHNR; CDR2 reads FQNEAQ (reference sequence). The V gene lost 1 base and the J gene lost 7 bases, with 13 bases spanning the gap. The CDR3 loop is CASSLVSGMGTQYF. For the CDR3, the DNA is TGTGCCAGCAGCTTAGTTTCGGGAATGGGGACCCAGTACTTC.

This chain uses TRBV4-3 with TRBJ2-5, with 10 nucleotides matching TRBD2. Germline V gene sequence: CDR1 LGHNA, CDR2 YSLEER. Trimming took 0 bases from V and 5 from J; bases not matched to a gene: 9. This CDR3 is built from 17 residues. CDR3 residues: CASSQDYGLAVGETQYF. In DNA form, the CDR3 reads TGCGCCAGCAGCCAAGATTACGGACTAGCGGTCGGGGAGACCCAGTACTTC.

This chain joins TRBV11-2 and TRBJ2-1; D possibly uses TRBD1 or TRBD2 (5 bases each). The CDR3 runs to 16 residues. Deletions cut 4 bases from V and 4 bases from J, with 17 bases between. Germline-derived CDR1 and CDR2 are SGHAT and FQNNGV. The CDR3 DNA follows: TGTGCCAGCAGCTGGGGCGACCGGAGGTTTTACAATGAGCAGTTCTTC. Translation: CASSWGDRRFYNEQFF. Together with reference TRBV11-2 and TRBJ2-1, the CDR3 gives the full variable domain: EAGVAQSPRYKIIEKRQSVAFWCNPISGHATLYWYQQILGQGPKLLIQFQNNGVVDDSQLPKDRFSAERLKGVDSTLKIQPAKLEDSAVYLCASSWGDRRFYNEQFFGPGTRLTVL.

This clone has just a few counts. This sequence joins TRBV27 and TRBJ1-2; D gene ambiguous. V lost 6 bases to trimming and J lost 6 bases, with 17 bases between them. There are 14 residues in the CDR3. CDR1 is MNHEY and CDR2 is SMNVEV in the germline V gene (reference sequence). The CDR3: CASSKQVSADGYTF. The CDR3 nucleotides read TGTGCCAGCAGCAAACAAGTGTCGGCGGATGGCTACACCTTC.

This chain uses TRBV6-5 with TRBJ1-3, with D maybe TRBD1 (5 bases). The germline CDR1 and CDR2 sequences are MNHEY and SVGAGI. The germline V and J ends were trimmed by 2 bases and 0 bases, with 8 bases remaining between them. CDR3 length: 15 residues. The CDR3 region is CASSYDRSSGNTIYF. The CDR3 DNA reads TGTGCCAGCAGTTACGACAGAAGCTCTGGAAACACCATATATTTT.

This chain uses TRBV19 with TRBJ1-1; D might be TRBD1 (5 bases). The germline V gene has CDR1 LNHDA and CDR2 SQIVND (reference sequence). Trimming removed 1 base from V and 11 bases from J, with 14 bases in between. This CDR3 has 13 residues. CDR3 nucleotide sequence: TGTGCCAGTAGTATAGTTGACAGCCCAGTGGCTTTCTTT. This translates into CASSIVDSPVAFF.

Only one count was recorded for this clone. The limits of the CDR3 on the DNA are not certain, so only TCRdb's listed CDR3 is given. The rearrangement uses TRBV7-5 and TRBJ2-3; the DNA was not compared with TRBD1, the D call given in the table. TRBV7-5 is reported as a pseudogene. The CDR3 has 14 residues if both end residues are counted. CDR3: CARFGQGTTDTQYF.

This chain joins TRBV12-3 or TRBV12-4 and TRBJ1-5; D is unclear. The V gene lost 6 bases and the J gene lost 7 bases, with 10 bases spanning the gap. The CDR3 is 12 residues long. CDR3 protein: CASSGGPQPQHF. In DNA, the CDR3 is TGTGCCAGCAGCGGAGGGCCCCAGCCCCAGCATTTT.